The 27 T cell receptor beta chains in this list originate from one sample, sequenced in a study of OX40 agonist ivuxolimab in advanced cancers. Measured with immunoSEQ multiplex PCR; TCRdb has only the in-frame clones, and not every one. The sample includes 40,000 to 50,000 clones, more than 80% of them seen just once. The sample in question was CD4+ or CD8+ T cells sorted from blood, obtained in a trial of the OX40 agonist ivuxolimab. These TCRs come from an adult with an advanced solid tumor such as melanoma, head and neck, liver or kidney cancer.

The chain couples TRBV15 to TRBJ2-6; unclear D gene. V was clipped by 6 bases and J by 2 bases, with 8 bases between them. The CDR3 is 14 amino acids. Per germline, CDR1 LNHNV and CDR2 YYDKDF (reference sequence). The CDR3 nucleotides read TGTGCCACCAGGATGGTCCCTGGGGCCAACGTCCTGACTTTC. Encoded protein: CATRMVPGANVLTF.

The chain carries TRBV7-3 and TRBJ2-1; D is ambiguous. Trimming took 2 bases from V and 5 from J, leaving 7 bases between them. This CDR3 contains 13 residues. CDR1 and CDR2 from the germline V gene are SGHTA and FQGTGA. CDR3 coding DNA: TGTGCCAGCAGCTTACAACGGAACAATGAGCAGTTCTTC. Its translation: CASSLQRNNEQFF. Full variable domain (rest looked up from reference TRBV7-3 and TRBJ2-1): GAGVSQTPSNKVTEKGKYVELRCDPISGHTALYWYRQSLGQGPEFLIYFQGTGAADDSGLPNDRFFAVRPEGSVSTLKIQRTERGDSAVYLCASSLQRNNEQFFGPGTRLTVL.

The CDR3 nucleotides read TGTGCCAGCAGCCGGGGGGGAGAGATGAACACTGAAGCTTTCTTT. It translates to CASSRGGEMNTEAFF. This sequence joins TRBV5-4 and TRBJ1-1; possible D gene TRBD1, 5 bases. Trimming removed 4 bases from V and 0 bases from J, with 13 bases in between. The CDR3 consists of 15 residues. Germline-derived CDR1 and CDR2 are SGHNT and YYREEE (reference sequence).

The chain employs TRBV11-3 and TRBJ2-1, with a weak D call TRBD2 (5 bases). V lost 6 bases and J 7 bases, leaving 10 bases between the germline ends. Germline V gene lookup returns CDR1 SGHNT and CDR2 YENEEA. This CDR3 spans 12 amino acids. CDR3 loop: CASRRAGNEQFF. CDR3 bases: TGTGCCAGCAGGCGGGCGGGTAATGAGCAGTTCTTC.

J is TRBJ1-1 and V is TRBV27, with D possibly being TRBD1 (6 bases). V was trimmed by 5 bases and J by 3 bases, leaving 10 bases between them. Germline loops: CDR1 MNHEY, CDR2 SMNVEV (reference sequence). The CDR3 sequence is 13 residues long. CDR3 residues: CASSRGAYTEAFF. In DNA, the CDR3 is TGTGCCAGCAGTCGGGGGGCGTACACTGAAGCTTTCTTT.

CDR3 region: CASSSTEKGNEQYF. The CDR3 DNA reads TGTGCCAGCAGCTCAACAGAGAAAGGCAACGAGCAGTACTTC. The chain combines TRBV11-2 with TRBJ2-7; D remains ambiguous. CDR1 and CDR2 (germline): SGHAT, FQNNGV. This CDR3 region has 14 residues. V was cut by 4 bases and J by 5 bases, with 15 bases left in between.

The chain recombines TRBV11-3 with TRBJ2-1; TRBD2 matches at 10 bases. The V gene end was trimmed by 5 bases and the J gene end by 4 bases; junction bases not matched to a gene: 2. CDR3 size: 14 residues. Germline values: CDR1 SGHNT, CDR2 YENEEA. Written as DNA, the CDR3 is TGTGCCAGCAGCCTAGCGGGGGAATACAATGAGCAGTTCTTC. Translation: CASSLAGEYNEQFF.

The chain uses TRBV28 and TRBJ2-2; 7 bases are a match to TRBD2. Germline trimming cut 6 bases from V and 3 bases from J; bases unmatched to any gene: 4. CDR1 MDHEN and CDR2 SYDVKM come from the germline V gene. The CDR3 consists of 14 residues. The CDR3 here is CASRGGVHTGELFF. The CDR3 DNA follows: TGTGCCAGCAGGGGGGGGGTACACACCGGGGAGCTGTTTTTT.

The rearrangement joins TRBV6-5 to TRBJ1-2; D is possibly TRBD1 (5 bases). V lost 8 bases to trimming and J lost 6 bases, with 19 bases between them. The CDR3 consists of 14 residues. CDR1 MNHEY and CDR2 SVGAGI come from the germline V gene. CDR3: CASRRTGTSDGYTF. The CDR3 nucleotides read TGTGCCAGCCGCCGGACGGGGACCTCGGATGGCTACACCTTC.

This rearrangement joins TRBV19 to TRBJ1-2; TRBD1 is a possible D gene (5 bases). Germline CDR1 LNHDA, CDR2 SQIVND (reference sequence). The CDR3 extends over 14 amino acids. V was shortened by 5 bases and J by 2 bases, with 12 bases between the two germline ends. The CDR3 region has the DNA TGTGCCAGTAGTCGTCCGACAGCAAACTATGGCTACACCTTC. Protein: CASSRPTANYGYTF. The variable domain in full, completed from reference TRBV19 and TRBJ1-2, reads DGGITQSPKYLFRKEGQNVTLSCEQNLNHDAMYWYRQDPGQGLRLIYYSQIVNDFQKGDIAEGYSVSREKKESFPLTVTSAQKNPTAFYLCASSRPTANYGYTFGSGTRLTVV.

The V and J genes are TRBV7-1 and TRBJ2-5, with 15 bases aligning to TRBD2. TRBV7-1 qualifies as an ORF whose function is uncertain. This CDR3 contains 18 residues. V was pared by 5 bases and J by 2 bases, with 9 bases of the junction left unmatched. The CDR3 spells CASSRLGTSGGSQETQYF. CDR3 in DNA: TGTGCCAGCAGCCGCCTGGGGACTAGCGGGGGGAGTCAAGAGACCCAGTACTTC.

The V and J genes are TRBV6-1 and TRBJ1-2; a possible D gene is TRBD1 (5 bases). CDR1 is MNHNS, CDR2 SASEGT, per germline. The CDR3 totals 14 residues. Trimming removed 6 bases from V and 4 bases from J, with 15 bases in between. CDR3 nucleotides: TGTGCCAGCAGACCTAGCGGGGCCTTCTATGGCTACACCTTC. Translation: CASRPSGAFYGYTF.

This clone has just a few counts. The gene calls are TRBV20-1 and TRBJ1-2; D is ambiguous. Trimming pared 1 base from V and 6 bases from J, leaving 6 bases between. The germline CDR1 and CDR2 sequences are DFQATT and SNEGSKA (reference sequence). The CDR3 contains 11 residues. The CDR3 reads CSARGAHGYTF. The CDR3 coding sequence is TGCAGTGCTAGAGGGGCTCATGGCTACACCTTC.

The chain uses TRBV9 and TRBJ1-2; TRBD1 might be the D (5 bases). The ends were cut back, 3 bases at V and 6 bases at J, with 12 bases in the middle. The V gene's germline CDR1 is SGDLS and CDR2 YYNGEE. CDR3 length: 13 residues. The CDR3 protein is CASSAPWGNGYTF. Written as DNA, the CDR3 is TGTGCCAGCAGCGCCCCCTGGGGGAATGGCTACACCTTC.

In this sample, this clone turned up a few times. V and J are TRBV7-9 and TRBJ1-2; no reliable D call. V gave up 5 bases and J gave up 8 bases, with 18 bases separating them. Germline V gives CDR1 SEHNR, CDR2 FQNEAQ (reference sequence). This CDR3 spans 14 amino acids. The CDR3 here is CASSPQGFGSGYTF. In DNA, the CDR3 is TGTGCCAGCAGCCCCCAAGGCTTCGGGAGCGGCTACACCTTC.

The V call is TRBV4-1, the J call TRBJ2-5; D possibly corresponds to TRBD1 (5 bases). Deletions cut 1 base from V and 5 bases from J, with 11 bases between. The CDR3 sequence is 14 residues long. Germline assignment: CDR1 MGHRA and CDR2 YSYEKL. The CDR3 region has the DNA TGCGCCAGCAGCCAAGGGTCAGGGTACGAGACCCAGTACTTC. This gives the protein CASSQGSGYETQYF.

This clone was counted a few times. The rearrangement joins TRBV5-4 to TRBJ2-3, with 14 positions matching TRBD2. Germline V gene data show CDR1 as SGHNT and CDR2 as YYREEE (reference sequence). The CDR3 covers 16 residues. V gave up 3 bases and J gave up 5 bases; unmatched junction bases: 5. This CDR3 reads CASSSRLAGGVDTQYF. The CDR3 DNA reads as TGTGCCAGCAGCTCTAGACTAGCGGGGGGGGTAGATACGCAGTATTTT.

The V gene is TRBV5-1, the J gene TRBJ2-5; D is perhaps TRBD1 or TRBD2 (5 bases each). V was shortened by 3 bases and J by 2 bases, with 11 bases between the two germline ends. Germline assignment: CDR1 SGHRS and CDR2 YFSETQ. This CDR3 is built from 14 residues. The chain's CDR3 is CASSSGTPQETQYF. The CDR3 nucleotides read TGCGCCAGCAGCTCTGGGACCCCACAAGAGACCCAGTACTTC.

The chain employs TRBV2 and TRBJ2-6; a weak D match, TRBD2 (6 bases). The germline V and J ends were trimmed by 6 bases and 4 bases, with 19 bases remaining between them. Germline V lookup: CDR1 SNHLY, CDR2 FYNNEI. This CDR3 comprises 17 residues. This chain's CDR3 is CASRPSNGDFGANVLTF. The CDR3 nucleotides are TGTGCCAGCAGGCCTTCGAATGGGGACTTCGGGGCCAACGTCCTGACTTTC.

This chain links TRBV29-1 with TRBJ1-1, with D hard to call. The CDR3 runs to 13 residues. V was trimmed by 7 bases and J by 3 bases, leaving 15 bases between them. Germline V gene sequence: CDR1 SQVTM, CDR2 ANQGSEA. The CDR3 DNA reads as TGCAGCGCCTCGAGATCTCGGGACACTGAAGCTTTCTTT. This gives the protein CSASRSRDTEAFF.

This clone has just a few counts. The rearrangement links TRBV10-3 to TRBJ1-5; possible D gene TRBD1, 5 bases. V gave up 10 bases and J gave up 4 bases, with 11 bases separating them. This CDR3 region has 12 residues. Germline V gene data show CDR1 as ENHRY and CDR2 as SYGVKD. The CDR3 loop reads CATGDLNQPQHF. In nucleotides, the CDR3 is TGTGCCACCGGGGACTTGAATCAGCCCCAGCATTTT.

The CDR3 is CASSFEAGGGNTIYF. The CDR3 DNA reads as TGCGCCAGCAGCTTCGAGGCCGGGGGAGGAAACACCATATATTTT. The genes are TRBV5-1 and TRBJ1-3; tentatively, D is TRBD1 (5 bases). CDR1 and CDR2 (germline): SGHRS, YFSETQ. V was cut by 2 bases and J by 4 bases, with 13 bases left in between. The CDR3 runs to 15 residues.

CDR3 in DNA: TGTGCCAGCAGTGAGGACAGGGACACTGAAGCTTTCTTT. Its protein is CASSEDRDTEAFF. The chain employs TRBV6-4 and TRBJ1-1, with 8 bases that match TRBD1. The V gene's germline CDR1 is MRHNA and CDR2 SNTAGT. There are 13 residues in the CDR3. Unmatched junction bases numbered 0, after V lost 3 bases and J lost 3 bases.

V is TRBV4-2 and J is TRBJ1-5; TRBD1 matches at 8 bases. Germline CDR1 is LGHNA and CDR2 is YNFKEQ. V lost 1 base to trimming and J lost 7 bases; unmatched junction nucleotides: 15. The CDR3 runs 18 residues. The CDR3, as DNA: TGTGCCAGCAGCCAAGGGGACAGGACCCCCCTAACCGGGCAGCCCCAGCATTTT. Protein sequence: CASSQGDRTPLTGQPQHF.

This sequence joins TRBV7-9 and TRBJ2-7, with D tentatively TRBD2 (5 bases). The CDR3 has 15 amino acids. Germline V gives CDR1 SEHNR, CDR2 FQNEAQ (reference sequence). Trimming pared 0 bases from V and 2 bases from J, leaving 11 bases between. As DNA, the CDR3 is TGTGCCAGCAGCTTAGCCGGGGAACGGGCCTACGAGCAGTACTTC. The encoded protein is CASSLAGERAYEQYF.

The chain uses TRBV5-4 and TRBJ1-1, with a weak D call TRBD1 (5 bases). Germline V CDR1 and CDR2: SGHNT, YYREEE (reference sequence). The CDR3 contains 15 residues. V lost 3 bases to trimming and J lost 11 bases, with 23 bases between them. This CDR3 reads CASSSNRDFTLGAFF. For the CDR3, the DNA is TGTGCCAGCAGCTCCAACCGGGACTTTACACTTGGTGCTTTCTTT.

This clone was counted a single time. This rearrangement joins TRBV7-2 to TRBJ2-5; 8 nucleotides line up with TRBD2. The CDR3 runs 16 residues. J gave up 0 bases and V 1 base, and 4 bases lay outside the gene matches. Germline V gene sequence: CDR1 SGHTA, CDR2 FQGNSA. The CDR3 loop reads CASSLERGGYQETQYF. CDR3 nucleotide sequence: TGTGCCAGCAGCTTAGAACGGGGGGGTTACCAAGAGACCCAGTACTTC.